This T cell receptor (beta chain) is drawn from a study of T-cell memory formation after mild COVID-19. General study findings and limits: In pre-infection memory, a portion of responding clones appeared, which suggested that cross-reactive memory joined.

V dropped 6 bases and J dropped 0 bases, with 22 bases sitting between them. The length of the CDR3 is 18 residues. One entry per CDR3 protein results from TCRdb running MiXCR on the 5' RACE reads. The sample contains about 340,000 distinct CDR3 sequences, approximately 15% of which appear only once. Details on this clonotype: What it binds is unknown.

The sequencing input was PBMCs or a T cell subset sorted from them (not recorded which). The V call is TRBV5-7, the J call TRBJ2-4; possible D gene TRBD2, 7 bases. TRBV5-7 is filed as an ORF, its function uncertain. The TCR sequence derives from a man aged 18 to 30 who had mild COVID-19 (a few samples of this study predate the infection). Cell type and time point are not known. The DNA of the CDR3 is TGTGCCAGCAACCACAGCGGGAACAGGGCACTAGCCAAAAACATTCAGTACTTC. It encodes CASNHSGNRALAKNIQYF.